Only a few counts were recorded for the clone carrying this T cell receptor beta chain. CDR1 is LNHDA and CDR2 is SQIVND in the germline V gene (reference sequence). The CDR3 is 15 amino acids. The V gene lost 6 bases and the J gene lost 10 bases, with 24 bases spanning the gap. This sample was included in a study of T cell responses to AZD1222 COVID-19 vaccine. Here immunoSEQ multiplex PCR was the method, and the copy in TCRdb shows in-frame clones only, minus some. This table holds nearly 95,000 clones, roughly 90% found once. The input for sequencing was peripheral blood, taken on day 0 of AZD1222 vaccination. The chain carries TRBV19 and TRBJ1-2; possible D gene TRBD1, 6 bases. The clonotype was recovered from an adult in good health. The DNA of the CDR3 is TGTGCCAGTAGGGGCAGGGACATCGCTTCGGGGGACTACACCTTC. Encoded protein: CASRGRDIASGDYTF.